Sequencing of this TCR beta chain was carried out in a study of siplizumab effects on memory and regulatory T cells. Study-wide findings and caveats: Siplizumab significantly reduced alloreactive sequences traceable to unstimulated CD4+ memory cells. Unstimulated subsets were the mapping target of only a minor fraction of alloreactive clones.

The protocol was immunoSEQ multiplex PCR, while the TCRdb copy is restricted to in-frame clones and leaves out a portion. The sample records 37,000 or so clones, around 89% being singletons. V was clipped by 4 bases and J by 8 bases, with 11 bases between them. The CDR3 spans 13 residues. Germline CDR1 and CDR2: KGHSH and LQKENI. With regard to this clone: Its specificity is unknown.

The sample was naive CD4+ T cells sorted from blood. The receptor comes from a human donor in good health. The chain joins TRBV18 to TRBJ1-4; weak D call: TRBD1 (6 bases). The DNA of the CDR3 is TGTGCCAGCTCACTTGGACAGACGGAAAAACTGTTTTTT. Its translation is CASSLGQTEKLFF.